The clone carrying this T cell receptor beta chain has only one observation. Its antigen is undetermined. The data were obtained in a study of cytomegalovirus exposure and HLA in healthy donors. PCR was performed using 60 Vbeta and 13 Jbeta primers. Sequencing was performed with immunoSEQ multiplex PCR; in TCRdb, only in-frame clones are kept and a portion is missing. The sample holds around 130,000 clones, 65% to 85% seen once. Study outcomes and limitations: Some TCR beta chains (about 180 of them) were listed as cytomegalovirus-associated. Exclusion applied to some V segments, including TRBV6-2 and TRBV6-3, as they were indistinguishable. In a later analysis, TCR beta V- and J-gene trimming was associated with a missense DCLRE1C variant.

Germline V gene lookup returns CDR1 SGHTA and CDR2 FQGTGA. The CDR3 is made up of 15 amino acids. V was pared by 1 base and J by 4 bases, with 4 bases of the junction left unmatched. The TCR was taken from a man aged 50 to 59 in good health and CMV-seronegative. Sequenced: PBMCs. This sequence joins TRBV7-3 and TRBJ2-1; 7 bases line up with TRBD2. The chain's CDR3 is CASSLNSGHYNEQFF. The CDR3 DNA follows: TGTGCCAGCAGCTTAAATAGCGGGCATTACAATGAGCAGTTCTTC.